Following are 18 T cell receptor beta chains from one sample sequenced in a study of blood T cells in healthy people across ages. Then a second PCR, running about 7 to 11 cycles, was carried out with a sample-barcoded 5' primer and a J-beta primer mix. One entry per CDR3 protein results from TCRdb running MiXCR on the 5' RACE reads. Among 600,000 to 800,000 distinct CDR3 sequences listed, around 21% were seen once. Material: blood. These receptors all come from a man aged 65 to 85 in good health.

The chain has TRBV7-2 and TRBJ1-4; D unclear. Deletions cut 6 bases from V and 2 bases from J, with 13 bases between. Germline values: CDR1 SGHTA, CDR2 FQGNSA. This CDR3 has 15 residues. CDR3 protein: CASSRTGSTNEKLFF. In nucleotides, the CDR3 is TGTGCCAGCAGTCGAACTGGGAGTACTAATGAAAAACTGTTTTTT.

The genes are TRBV28 and TRBJ2-7; TRBD2 matches at 9 bases. V lost 3 bases, J lost 3 bases, and 6 bases stayed unmatched. Germline-derived CDR1 and CDR2 are MDHEN and SYDVKM. The CDR3 runs to 15 residues. In DNA form, the CDR3 reads TGTGCCAGCAGTTTGCCTAGCGGGACCGGCTACGAGCAGTACTTC. This encodes CASSLPSGTGYEQYF.

Only a few counts were recorded for this clonotype. The genes are TRBV28 and TRBJ2-1, with a weak D call TRBD2 (6 bases). Trimming stripped 9 bases from V and 2 bases from J, with 11 bases between. The CDR3 runs 13 residues. CDR1 and CDR2 from the germline V gene are MDHEN and SYDVKM. Here the CDR3 reads CASNGGAYNEQFF. The CDR3 nucleotides are TGTGCCAGTAACGGCGGGGCCTACAATGAGCAGTTCTTC. Complete variable domain (other parts from reference TRBV28 and TRBJ2-1): DVKVTQSSRYLVKRTGEKVFLECVQDMDHENMFWYRQDPGLGLRLIYFSYDVKMKEKGDIPEGYSVSREKKERFSLILESASTNQTSMYLCASNGGAYNEQFFGPGTRLTVL.

Worth noting for this clonotype: Its ends do not fully match the called genes, so a read error is possible. The chain carries TRBV4-2 and TRBJ1-2; maybe TRBD1 (6 bases). CDR3 size: 16 residues. Germline assignment: CDR1 LGHNA and CDR2 YNFKEQ. The CDR3 nucleotides are TGTGCCTGCAGCCAAGTAACCCCAGGGGAGATCGGCGGCTACACCTTC. This translates into CACSQVTPGEIGGYTF.

This clonotype is medium-sized (0.01 to 0.1%) within its sample. This sequence joins TRBV29-1 and TRBJ2-4, with D tentatively TRBD2 (6 bases). Germline assignment: CDR1 SQVTM and CDR2 ANQGSEA. The CDR3 is made up of 13 amino acids. Deletions cut 7 bases from V and 3 bases from J, with 13 bases between. CDR3 nucleotide sequence: TGCAGCGCCACCGGGACTTACAAAAACATTCAGTACTTC. Protein product: CSATGTYKNIQYF.

At least ten counts were recorded for this clonotype. This chain joins TRBV27 and TRBJ2-2; perhaps TRBD1 as D (6 bases). The germline V gene encodes CDR1 MNHEY and CDR2 SMNVEV (reference sequence). The CDR3 totals 13 residues. V lost 8 bases to trimming and J lost 9 bases, with 16 bases between them. The CDR3 spells CASRYRESRELFF. The CDR3 DNA reads as TGTGCCAGCCGATACAGGGAGAGCAGGGAGCTGTTTTTT.

There are a few counts of this clonotype. Here the CDR3 reads CASSLTWGANQPQHF. Written as DNA, the CDR3 is TGCGCCAGCAGCCTTACCTGGGGGGCGAATCAGCCCCAGCATTTT. This chain connects TRBV4-1 to TRBJ1-5; weak D call: TRBD1 (6 bases). Germline assignment: CDR1 MGHRA and CDR2 YSYEKL. The CDR3 has 15 residues. The V and J ends lost 4 bases and 4 bases respectively, with 14 bases between them.

In this sample, this clonotype turned up a few times. CDR3 in amino acids: CSVLTSGGLFF. The CDR3 DNA sequence: TGCAGCGTGCTTACCAGTGGGGGCCTGTTTTTT. The chain uses TRBV29-1 and TRBJ1-4, with TRBD1 as a possible D gene (6 bases). CDR3 length equals 11 residues. Germline V gene sequence: CDR1 SQVTM, CDR2 ANQGSEA. Trimming stripped 6 bases from V and 14 bases from J, with 16 bases between. The full variable domain, its missing parts supplied by reference TRBV29-1 and TRBJ1-4, is SAVISQKPSRDICQRGTSLTIQCQVDSQVTMMFWYRQQPGQSLTLIATANQGSEATYESGFVIDKFPISRPNLTFSTLTVSNMSPEDSSIYLCSVLTSGGLFFGSGTQLSVL.

This chain joins TRBV28 and TRBJ1-3; D ambiguous. Germline lookup yields CDR1 MDHEN and CDR2 SYDVKM. V lost 1 base and J lost 3, with 7 bases in between. This CDR3 contains 14 residues. CDR3 loop: CASSLSGVGNTIYF. In DNA, the CDR3 is TGTGCCAGCAGTTTATCGGGAGTTGGAAACACCATATATTTT.

This chain joins TRBV7-9 and TRBJ1-1, with TRBD1 matching over 8 bases. The CDR3 covers 15 residues. The germline CDR1 and CDR2 sequences are SEHNR and FQNEAQ (reference sequence). J lost 5 bases, V lost 6 bases, and 11 bases had no gene match. This CDR3 reads CASRESGRGLTEAFF. For the CDR3, the DNA is TGTGCCAGCAGAGAATCGGGCAGGGGGCTTACTGAAGCTTTCTTT.

Remarks on this clonotype: The junction departs from the called germline gene at one end, perhaps through a read error. The chain carries TRBV6-6 and TRBJ1-3; tentatively, D is TRBD1 (5 bases). Germline lookup yields CDR1 MNHNY and CDR2 SVGAGI (reference sequence). CDR3 length: 14 residues. In DNA form, the CDR3 reads TGCGCCAGCAGTTACTCGGAGGGGACAAACACCATATATTTT. Its translation is CASSYSEGTNTIYF.

This clonotype was seen more than once but under ten times. The rearrangement uses TRBV20-1 and TRBJ2-1; TRBD2 matches at 7 bases. V was clipped by 8 bases and J by 7 bases; unmatched bases: 11. In germline, CDR1 is DFQATT, CDR2 SNEGSKA (reference sequence). This CDR3 contains 13 residues. The CDR3 DNA sequence: TGCAGTAGTAGAGTGGGGGGGGTAAATGAGCAGTTCTTC. Its translation: CSSRVGGVNEQFF.

This clonotype was found a few times. The chain employs TRBV9 and TRBJ2-3, with TRBD1 as a possible D gene (7 bases). Deletions cut 1 base from V and 5 bases from J, with 11 bases between. The germline gives CDR1 SGDLS, CDR2 YYNGEE. The CDR3 runs 14 residues. In DNA, the CDR3 is TGTGCCAGCAGCGTAACAGGGGAGGTAGATACGCAGTATTTT. Translation: CASSVTGEVDTQYF.

This clonotype turned up a few times. This chain uses TRBV5-1 with TRBJ2-5; the D is unclear. This CDR3 contains 15 residues. Germline V gene lookup returns CDR1 SGHRS and CDR2 YFSETQ. Trimming left V 1 base short and J 2 bases short, with 12 bases between. The CDR3 region is CASSLFSRRQETQYF. DNA of the CDR3: TGCGCCAGCAGCTTGTTTTCTCGGCGGCAAGAGACCCAGTACTTC.

This clonotype was counted a few times. The chain carries TRBV5-6 and TRBJ2-5, with 9 bases that match TRBD2. CDR1 is SGHDT, CDR2 YYEEEE, per germline. V dropped 4 bases and J dropped 4; count of bases not matched to a gene: 11. The CDR3 has 16 residues. CDR3 sequence reads: CASSGPTSGSIETQYF. The CDR3 nucleotides read TGTGCCAGCAGCGGGCCGACTAGCGGCTCCATAGAGACCCAGTACTTC.

Regarding this clonotype: At one end, the junction sequence differs from germline, possibly due to a read error. The rearrangement joins TRBV13 to TRBJ1-2; D may be TRBD1 (5 bases). Germline CDR1 reads PRHDT; CDR2 reads FYEKMQ (reference sequence). The CDR3 extends over 15 amino acids. The CDR3 reads CACSEAEGRSYGYTF. The CDR3 nucleotides read TGTGCCTGCAGCGAAGCCGAGGGGCGCAGCTATGGCTACACCTTC.

V usage is TRBV5-1 and J usage is TRBJ2-2, with TRBD2 matching 11 bases. The junction had 17 bases not matched to a gene; V was cut back by 4 bases and J by 3 bases. The germline CDR1 and CDR2 sequences are SGHRS and YFSETQ. CDR3 length: 20 residues. The CDR3 sequence is CASSPLGTSGHRRDTGELFF. CDR3 coding DNA: TGCGCCAGCAGCCCCTTAGGGACTAGCGGCCATCGCCGGGACACCGGGGAGCTGTTTTTT.

The CDR3, as DNA: TGCAGTGCTCTCAGGAAAGAGGAGGGAGAGACCCAGTACTTC. Its translation: CSALRKEEGETQYF. This chain joins TRBV20-1 and TRBJ2-5, with a weak D call TRBD2 (6 bases). The V gene's germline CDR1 is DFQATT and CDR2 SNEGSKA (reference sequence). V was trimmed by 5 bases and J by 4 bases, leaving 17 bases between them. The CDR3 is 14 amino acids.